What follows are 24 T cell receptor beta chains derived from one specimen sequenced in a study of blood T cell repertoires in COVID-19 (dated by TCRdb to about 2020). Receptor amplification or capture employed the immunoSEQ multiplex PCR assay. TCRdb limited this immuneACCESS table to in-frame rearrangements with V and J called. A share of clones is missing; checked studies link under half to unresolved V genes, and the rest is unexplained. This sample lists about 140,000 clones; more than 75% were detected once. Jointly, the top ten make up 3.5% to 4.5% of the sample. The sequencing input was peripheral blood. Receptors were obtained from a man aged 55 to 70 with acute or convalescent COVID-19.

The rearrangement links TRBV7-8 to TRBJ2-7; 10 bases align to TRBD1. The CDR3 sequence is 14 residues long. CDR1 and CDR2 (germline): SGHVS, FQNEAQ. Trimming at V came to 1 base and at J to 4 bases, leaving 1 base not matched to a gene. The DNA for the CDR3 is TGTGCCAGCAGCTTAGGACAGGGGGCGTACGAGCAGTACTTC. It encodes CASSLGQGAYEQYF.

The rearrangement uses TRBV7-6 and TRBJ1-2; weak D call: TRBD1 (5 bases). Trimming pared 3 bases from V and 0 bases from J, leaving 11 bases between. Germline-derived CDR1 and CDR2 are SGHVS and FNYEAQ. This CDR3 has 15 residues. In DNA form, the CDR3 reads TGTGCCAGCAGCTTCTCGACAGAGGCTAACTATGGCTACACCTTC. Translating it yields CASSFSTEANYGYTF.

The chain uses TRBV5-1 and TRBJ2-5; 10 bases align to TRBD1. The ends lost 4 bases at V and 5 bases at J; junction bases unmatched: 8. The germline V gene encodes CDR1 SGHRS and CDR2 YFSETQ. The CDR3 spans 15 residues. CDR3 protein: CASSQTGTGAETQYF. The CDR3 nucleotides are TGCGCCAGCAGCCAAACTGGGACAGGGGCTGAGACCCAGTACTTC.

This clone was recorded once. The gene calls are TRBV3-1 (or the pseudogene TRBV3-2) and TRBJ1-3; D is unclear. The CDR3 is 15 amino acids. Trimming removed 0 bases at V and 1 base at J, with 7 bases between. CDR1 and CDR2 (germline): LGHDT, YNNKEL (reference sequence). The CDR3 here is CASSQEPGSGNTIYF. CDR3 in DNA: TGTGCCAGCAGCCAAGAGCCAGGATCTGGAAACACCATATATTTT.

The chain carries TRBV3-1 (or the pseudogene TRBV3-2) and TRBJ2-2, with D possibly matching TRBD1 (6 bases). The CDR3 runs 17 residues. Germline assignment: CDR1 LGHDT and CDR2 YNNKEL (reference sequence). Trimming cost V 0 bases and J 0 bases, with 11 bases left between them. The CDR3 DNA is TGTGCCAGCAGCCAAGAGGACAGACCTTCGAACACCGGGGAGCTGTTTTTT. Its protein is CASSQEDRPSNTGELFF.

V gene TRBV5-6 combines with J gene TRBJ1-6, with D perhaps matching TRBD1 (5 bases). CDR3 length equals 15 residues. Trimming pared 4 bases from V and 1 base from J, leaving 9 bases between. Looked up from germline, CDR1 is SGHDT and CDR2 is YYEEEE. The CDR3 sequence: CASSPGISYNSPLHF. In DNA, the CDR3 is TGTGCCAGCAGCCCAGGGATATCCTATAATTCACCCCTCCACTTT.

This chain joins TRBV18 and TRBJ2-3; TRBD2 matches 11 bases. The trim removed 2 bases at V and 1 base at J, leaving 5 bases unmatched. Germline CDR1 KGHSH, CDR2 LQKENI. The CDR3 length is 17 residues. CDR3 nucleotides: TGTGCCAGCTCACCATTAGCGGGAGGGCCCGGCACAGATACGCAGTATTTT. Its translation is CASSPLAGGPGTDTQYF.

Remarks on this clone: The identical CDR3 is also encoded by other nucleotide sequences in the sample. The chain joins TRBV27 to TRBJ1-5, with D possibly being TRBD1 (5 bases). The V gene lost 2 bases and the J gene lost 6 bases, with 8 bases spanning the gap. CDR1 is MNHEY and CDR2 is SMNVEV in the germline V gene (reference sequence). The CDR3 totals 13 residues. The CDR3 loop is CASSLQGIQPQHF. The CDR3 DNA sequence: TGTGCCAGCAGTTTACAGGGAATTCAGCCCCAGCATTTT.

The chain is built from TRBV6-5 and TRBJ2-2, with TRBD2 as a possible D gene (5 bases). Trimming cost V 7 bases and J 6 bases, with 15 bases left between them. This CDR3 is built from 14 residues. Per the germline V gene, CDR1 is MNHEY and CDR2 is SVGAGI. The CDR3 sequence: CASTPQRRAGELFF. CDR3 DNA sequence: TGTGCCAGCACCCCACAGCGGAGAGCCGGGGAGCTGTTTTTT.

In the case of this clone: This sample also contains other DNA sequences that code for the same CDR3. The V gene is TRBV4-2, the J gene TRBJ2-7; 7 bases match TRBD1. The length of the CDR3 is 14 residues. V gave up 1 base and J gave up 1 base; unmatched junction bases: 1. The V gene's germline CDR1 is LGHNA and CDR2 YNFKEQ. The CDR3 spells CASSQVQGSYEQYF. The CDR3 DNA sequence: TGTGCCAGCAGCCAAGTACAGGGGTCCTACGAGCAGTACTTC.

The chain carries TRBV7-2 and TRBJ2-5, with 7 bases fitting TRBD1. CDR1 is SGHTA, CDR2 FQGNSA, per germline. Trimming removed 5 bases from V and 1 base from J; junction bases left unmatched: 4. The CDR3 is 14 amino acids. The CDR3 is CASSVNRGQETQYF. For the CDR3, the DNA is TGTGCCAGCAGCGTAAACAGGGGCCAAGAGACCCAGTACTTC.

This clone was observed a single time. The chain has TRBV5-6 and TRBJ2-7; D is unresolved. CDR3 length: 13 amino acids. Germline CDR1 is SGHDT and CDR2 is YYEEEE. Trimming removed 4 bases at V and 7 bases at J, with 15 bases between. CDR3 loop: CASSPRWLREQYF. DNA of the CDR3: TGTGCCAGCAGCCCCCGGTGGCTGAGGGAGCAGTACTTC.

The genes are TRBV19 and TRBJ2-3; TRBD1 agrees at 10 bases. CDR3 size: 15 residues. The germline gives CDR1 LNHDA, CDR2 SQIVND (reference sequence). Germline trimming cut 10 bases from V and 3 bases from J; bases unmatched to any gene: 10. The CDR3 bases are TGTGCCACGGCGGACAGGGGGGGTCGTACAGATACGCAGTATTTT. It yields the protein CATADRGGRTDTQYF.

CDR3 sequence reads: CATSEWDRGIFYEQYF. CDR3 in DNA: TGTGCCACCAGTGAGTGGGACAGGGGGATTTTCTACGAGCAGTACTTC. The chain has TRBV24-1 and TRBJ2-7; 11 nucleotides match TRBD1. CDR1 and CDR2 (germline): KGHDR, SFDVKD. The CDR3 spans 16 residues. The V gene end was trimmed by 4 bases and the J gene end by 3 bases; junction bases not matched to a gene: 7.

The chain uses TRBV19 and TRBJ1-4; 7 nucleotides align to TRBD1. J was trimmed by 8 bases and V by 0 bases; bases with no gene match: 6. Germline V CDR1 and CDR2: LNHDA, SQIVND (reference sequence). This CDR3 comprises 15 residues. CDR3 residues: CASSIDPGQREKLFF. The CDR3 DNA reads TGTGCCAGTAGTATAGATCCGGGACAGCGCGAAAAACTGTTTTTT.

A single count supports this clone. In DNA, the CDR3 is TGCGCCAGCAGCTTGGGGGCAATGGGCACAGATACGCAGTATTTT. Protein sequence: CASSLGAMGTDTQYF. The chain carries TRBV5-1 and TRBJ2-3; D is unresolved. Trimming cost V 0 bases and J 1 base, with 9 bases left between them. The CDR3 is made up of 15 amino acids. CDR1 and CDR2 from the germline V gene are SGHRS and YFSETQ.

The chain carries TRBV9 and TRBJ2-2, with 9 bases matching TRBD1. Unmatched junction bases numbered 8, after V lost 4 bases and J lost 4 bases. From germline, CDR1 is SGDLS and CDR2 YYNGEE. This CDR3 has 16 residues. Here the CDR3 reads CASSPRDRVGTGELFF. CDR3 bases: TGTGCCAGCAGCCCCCGGGACAGGGTAGGCACCGGGGAGCTGTTTTTT.

This clone was recorded only once. The chain links TRBV5-1 to TRBJ2-1; tentatively, D is TRBD2 (5 bases). The germline V gene encodes CDR1 SGHRS and CDR2 YFSETQ. The V and J ends lost 2 bases and 4 bases respectively, with 19 bases between them. The CDR3 runs 17 residues. CDR3 amino acids: CASSLNADLASYNEQFF. CDR3 bases: TGCGCCAGCAGCTTAAATGCGGATCTAGCCAGTTACAATGAGCAGTTCTTC. Complete variable domain (other parts from reference TRBV5-1 and TRBJ2-1): KAGVTQTPRYLIKTRGQQVTLSCSPISGHRSVSWYQQTPGQGLQFLFEYFSETQRNKGNFPGRFSGRQFSNSRSEMNVSTLELGDSALYLCASSLNADLASYNEQFFGPGTRLTVL.

The J gene is TRBJ1-2, the V gene TRBV5-5; no clear D gene. V lost 7 bases and J lost 4, with 8 bases in between. Germline CDR1 reads SGHKS; CDR2 reads YYEKEE (reference sequence). This CDR3 is 11 amino acids long. Here the CDR3 reads CASDSGYGYTF. CDR3 DNA sequence: TGTGCCAGCGATAGCGGCTATGGCTACACCTTC.

The rearrangement uses TRBV6-5 and TRBJ2-5; D may be TRBD2 (5 bases). Per the germline V gene, CDR1 is MNHEY and CDR2 is SVGAGI. Deletions cut 5 bases from V and 4 bases from J, with 11 bases between. The CDR3 runs 13 residues. CDR3 DNA sequence: TGTGCCAGCAGTATAGGTGGGAGAGAGACCCAGTACTTC. This encodes CASSIGGRETQYF.

The chain uses TRBV2 and TRBJ2-5; 7 bases align to TRBD1. The CDR3 has 12 residues. The V gene's germline CDR1 is SNHLY and CDR2 FYNNEI. The junction had 6 bases not matched to a gene; V was cut back by 10 bases and J by 4 bases. The CDR3 DNA sequence: TGTGCCACGGGACAGTTCGGAGAGACCCAGTACTTC. It specifies CATGQFGETQYF.

This chain connects TRBV7-9 to TRBJ1-5, with TRBD1 identical over 9 bases. Germline-derived CDR1 and CDR2 are SEHNR and FQNEAQ (reference sequence). Trimming cost V 5 bases and J 2 bases; bases outside gene matches: 4. The CDR3 consists of 15 residues. The CDR3 spells CASSRTGDRNQPQHF. The CDR3 nucleotides are TGTGCCAGCAGCCGGACAGGGGATCGCAATCAGCCCCAGCATTTT.

The chain carries TRBV4-1 and TRBJ2-1; D might be TRBD2 (6 bases). The CDR3 totals 14 residues. Germline CDR1 and CDR2: MGHRA and YSYEKL. Between the trimmed V and J ends, which lost 4 bases and 5 bases, there was a span of 12 bases. The CDR3 DNA reads TGCGCCAGCAGCCTGAGCGGGCCCAACAATGAGCAGTTCTTC. Translation: CASSLSGPNNEQFF.

The chain combines TRBV6-5 with TRBJ1-6; TRBD1 aligns across 7 bases. The CDR3 is 14 residues long. Per germline, CDR1 MNHEY and CDR2 SVGAGI. V shed 6 bases and J 8 bases; nucleotides not matched to a gene: 7. The CDR3 reads CASRLQGHDSPLHF. The CDR3 nucleotides read TGTGCCAGCAGACTACAGGGGCACGATTCACCCCTCCACTTT.